Following are 17 T cell receptor beta chains from one sample sequenced in a study of T cell changes during pregnancy in multiple sclerosis. The table came from immunoSEQ multiplex PCR; TCRdb's copy has only in-frame clones and leaves some out. The table includes 50,000 or so clones, approximately 91% detected once. The sequences come from CD8+ T cells from peripheral blood mononuclear cells, collected after pregnancy. The receptors come from a female donor with multiple sclerosis, enrolled in a pregnancy study.

The chain uses TRBV2 and TRBJ1-2, with D uncertain. The germline V and J ends were trimmed by 2 bases and 8 bases, with 12 bases remaining between them. The CDR3 has 13 residues. Germline CDR1 and CDR2: SNHLY and FYNNEI. The CDR3 is CASSESAGMGYTF. The CDR3 coding sequence is TGTGCCAGCAGTGAAAGTGCGGGTATGGGCTACACCTTC.

The rearrangement uses TRBV28 and TRBJ1-2; weak D call: TRBD1 (5 bases). CDR3 length: 14 residues. Per germline, CDR1 MDHEN and CDR2 SYDVKM. V lost 5 bases to trimming and J lost 5 bases, with 15 bases between them. CDR3: CASSTRQIVYGYTF. CDR3 nucleotides: TGTGCCAGCAGTACAAGACAGATAGTATATGGCTACACCTTC.

The rearrangement links TRBV6-1 to TRBJ2-3; D gene ambiguous. The CDR3 consists of 13 residues. Germline values: CDR1 MNHNS, CDR2 SASEGT. Trimming took 8 bases from V and 3 from J, leaving 12 bases between them. The CDR3 DNA sequence: TGTGCCAGCCAACAGACGGTTACAGATACGCAGTATTTT. Encoded protein: CASQQTVTDTQYF.

This sequence joins TRBV9 and TRBJ2-6; a possible D gene is TRBD1 (5 bases). The V gene lost 4 bases and the J gene lost 4 bases, with 15 bases spanning the gap. The CDR3 runs 16 residues. Germline V gene data show CDR1 as SGDLS and CDR2 as YYNGEE. The CDR3 loop reads CASSYPRVSGANVLTF. Written as DNA, the CDR3 is TGTGCCAGCAGCTACCCCAGGGTTTCCGGGGCCAACGTCCTGACTTTC.

This chain links TRBV27 with TRBJ2-3; 9 nucleotides align to TRBD2. Germline V CDR1 and CDR2: MNHEY, SMNVEV (reference sequence). The length of the CDR3 is 17 residues. The junction had 14 bases not matched to a gene; V was cut back by 6 bases and J by 4 bases. CDR3 residues: CASRTRLAGGPSDTQYF. The DNA for the CDR3 is TGTGCCAGCAGGACCCGACTGGCGGGGGGGCCATCAGATACGCAGTATTTT.

The genes are TRBV19 and TRBJ1-2; 7 bases map to TRBD1. From germline, CDR1 is LNHDA and CDR2 SQIVND (reference sequence). The CDR3 covers 15 residues. The V gene end was trimmed by 7 bases and the J gene end by 2 bases; junction bases not matched to a gene: 10. In DNA form, the CDR3 reads TGTGCCAGTACCCCCGGGACAGCGGGCAACTATGGCTACACCTTC. Amino acids: CASTPGTAGNYGYTF. The whole variable domain, remainder taken from reference TRBV19 and TRBJ1-2, is DGGITQSPKYLFRKEGQNVTLSCEQNLNHDAMYWYRQDPGQGLRLIYYSQIVNDFQKGDIAEGYSVSREKKESFPLTVTSAQKNPTAFYLCASTPGTAGNYGYTFGSGTRLTVV.

This rearrangement joins TRBV10-3 to TRBJ1-4, with TRBD1 matching over 9 bases. V lost 4 bases, J lost 7 bases, and 4 bases stayed unmatched. CDR3 length equals 14 residues. Germline CDR1 is ENHRY and CDR2 is SYGVKD. Here the CDR3 reads CAISGTGDGEKLFF. CDR3 DNA: TGTGCCATCAGTGGGACAGGGGATGGTGAAAAACTGTTTTTT.

The chain links TRBV21-1 to TRBJ2-2; the D segment call TRBD1 is taken from the table without a DNA check. TRBV21-1 is a known pseudogene. CDR3 length: 11 residues. CDR3 in amino acids: CARPRTGELFF. The DNA for the CDR3 is TGTGCCAGGCCCAGAACCGGGGAGCTGTTTTTT.

This clone was seen a handful of times. The chain uses TRBV27 and TRBJ2-7; 7 nucleotides align to TRBD1. The V and J ends lost 8 bases and 6 bases, in that order; junction bases with no gene match: 13. Germline assignment: CDR1 MNHEY and CDR2 SMNVEV (reference sequence). The CDR3 runs 14 residues. The DNA of the CDR3 is TGTGCCAGCTGGACCGACAGGGAACTGGGCGAGCAGTACTTC. Its protein is CASWTDRELGEQYF.

This chain connects TRBV2 to TRBJ1-1; D unclear. Trimming took off 6 bases at V and 11 bases at J, with 16 bases between the two ends. This CDR3 contains 12 residues. Germline CDR1 is SNHLY and CDR2 is FYNNEI. The CDR3 loop reads CASSSIQLYAFF. As DNA, the CDR3 is TGTGCCAGCAGCTCAATACAGCTTTACGCTTTCTTT. Supplemented by reference TRBV2 and TRBJ1-1, the full variable domain reads EPEVTQTPSHQVTQMGQEVILRCVPISNHLYFYWYRQILGQKVEFLVSFYNNEISEKSEIFDDQFSVERPDGSNFTLKIRSTKLEDSAMYFCASSSIQLYAFFGQGTRLTVV.

The rearrangement links TRBV6-5 to TRBJ1-2, with TRBD1 as a possible D gene (5 bases). CDR1 is MNHEY and CDR2 is SVGAGI in the germline V gene. V was pared by 6 bases and J by 4 bases, with 12 bases between. This CDR3 spans 13 amino acids. The DNA for the CDR3 is TGTGCCAGCAGGGACGGGACTGTCTATGGCTACACCTTC. It encodes CASRDGTVYGYTF.

The chain carries TRBV7-2 and TRBJ1-1; 7 bases fit TRBD1. The CDR3 is 15 residues long. Per the germline V gene, CDR1 is SGHTA and CDR2 is FQGNSA. Germline trimming cut 5 bases from V and 7 bases from J; bases unmatched to any gene: 13. CDR3 in DNA: TGTGCCAGCAGCGGAGGGACAGAAGTAAGAATTGAAGCTTTCTTT. This gives the protein CASSGGTEVRIEAFF.

The genes are TRBV2 and TRBJ2-2; TRBD1 matches 7 bases. V lost 0 bases and J lost 6; bases outside the gene matches: 10. CDR1 and CDR2 (germline): SNHLY, FYNNEI. This CDR3 is built from 17 residues. The CDR3 protein is CASSEADRADLSGELFF. The CDR3, as DNA: TGTGCCAGCAGTGAAGCTGACAGGGCTGATCTCTCCGGGGAGCTGTTTTTT. The full variable domain, with the rest looked up from reference TRBV2 and TRBJ2-2, is EPEVTQTPSHQVTQMGQEVILRCVPISNHLYFYWYRQILGQKVEFLVSFYNNEISEKSEIFDDQFSVERPDGSNFTLKIRSTKLEDSAMYFCASSEADRADLSGELFFGEGSRLTVL.

The chain joins TRBV5-1 to TRBJ2-7; 8 bases map to TRBD2. Trimming cost V 0 bases and J 7 bases; bases outside gene matches: 12. Germline CDR1 and CDR2: SGHRS and YFSETQ. The CDR3 consists of 16 residues. The CDR3 DNA is TGCGCCAGCAGCTTGGAAAGCGGGGGCCCATTTGGGGAGCAGTACTTC. It yields the protein CASSLESGGPFGEQYF.

The J gene is TRBJ1-1, the V gene TRBV5-6; TRBD1 agrees at 7 bases. Germline V gene data show CDR1 as SGHDT and CDR2 as YYEEEE. After removal of 0 bases from V and 5 bases from J, the junction contained 4 bases not matched to a gene. The CDR3 spans 14 residues. Here the CDR3 reads CASSLEGAGTEAFF. In DNA form, the CDR3 reads TGTGCCAGCAGCTTGGAGGGGGCAGGAACTGAAGCTTTCTTT.

This chain connects TRBV9 to TRBJ2-1; 9 bases map to TRBD2. This CDR3 contains 17 residues. The J segment lost 8 bases and the V segment lost 4 bases, leaving 16 bases of the junction unmatched. Looked up from germline, CDR1 is SGDLS and CDR2 is YYNGEE. The CDR3 region has the DNA TGTGCCAGCAGCCCCGGGGTCGTGAAGCGGGGGGAGGATGAGCAGTTCTTC. Encoded protein: CASSPGVVKRGEDEQFF.

The chain carries TRBV7-9 and TRBJ2-5, with TRBD2 matching 12 bases. V shed 3 bases, J shed 0 bases, and the junction held 2 bases outside the gene matches. CDR1 and CDR2 (germline): SEHNR, FQNEAQ (reference sequence). This CDR3 region has 16 residues. For the CDR3, the DNA is TGTGCCAGCAGCTTCAGGACTAGCGGGGACCAAGAGACCCAGTACTTC. Protein: CASSFRTSGDQETQYF. Using reference TRBV7-9 and TRBJ2-5 for the parts outside the CDR3, the full variable domain is DTGVSQNPRHKITKRGQNVTFRCDPISEHNRLYWYRQTLGQGPEFLTYFQNEAQLEKSRLLSDRFSAERPKGSFSTLEIQRTEQGDSAMYLCASSFRTSGDQETQYFGPGTRLLVL.